Each of the 20 T cell receptor beta chains below was sequenced from the same sample in a study of blood T cell repertoires in COVID-19. TCRdb keeps only in-frame clones here, not all; method: immunoSEQ multiplex PCR. In the table there are 40,000 or so clones, 92% of which are singletons. Material: peripheral blood. The receptors shown here come from a human donor in a cohort sampled during active COVID-19.

The chain links TRBV24-1 to TRBJ2-5; a weak D match, TRBD2 (5 bases). Germline CDR1 reads KGHDR; CDR2 reads SFDVKD. The V end was cut by 1 base, the J end by 3 bases, with 8 bases between. The CDR3 runs to 14 residues. The CDR3, as DNA: TGTGCCACCAGTGATTTACCCGGGGAAGAGACCCAGTACTTC. Translation gives CATSDLPGEETQYF.

In the case of this clone: This specimen includes other DNA sequences encoding the same CDR3. CDR3 nucleotides: TGCGCCAGCAGCTTGGGTCGCGGAGGGACTGAAGCTTTCTTT. Amino acid sequence: CASSLGRGGTEAFF. This chain joins TRBV5-1 and TRBJ1-1; D is ambiguous. Germline V gives CDR1 SGHRS, CDR2 YFSETQ. V was trimmed by 0 bases and J by 5 bases, leaving 11 bases between them. The CDR3 has 14 amino acids. The whole variable domain, filled in from reference TRBV5-1 and TRBJ1-1, reads KAGVTQTPRYLIKTRGQQVTLSCSPISGHRSVSWYQQTPGQGLQFLFEYFSETQRNKGNFPGRFSGRQFSNSRSEMNVSTLELGDSALYLCASSLGRGGTEAFFGQGTRLTVV.

This chain connects TRBV9 to TRBJ2-7; no clear D gene. The V end lost 4 bases, the J end lost 5 bases, and 7 bases lay between the germline ends. There are 11 residues in the CDR3. Germline V lookup: CDR1 SGDLS, CDR2 YYNGEE. DNA of the CDR3: TGTGCCAGCAGCTCCCGGGACGAGCAGTACTTC. This translates into CASSSRDEQYF.

This chain uses TRBV7-9 with TRBJ2-7; weak D call: TRBD2 (5 bases). The germline V and J ends were trimmed by 1 base and 3 bases, with 7 bases remaining between them. The CDR3 contains 13 residues. In germline, CDR1 is SEHNR, CDR2 FQNEAQ (reference sequence). The CDR3 reads CASSLGEFYEQYF. As DNA, the CDR3 is TGTGCCAGCAGCTTAGGGGAGTTCTACGAGCAGTACTTC. The full variable domain, in which reference TRBV7-9 and TRBJ2-7 provide the parts outside the CDR3, is DTGVSQNPRHKITKRGQNVTFRCDPISEHNRLYWYRQTLGQGPEFLTYFQNEAQLEKSRLLSDRFSAERPKGSFSTLEIQRTEQGDSAMYLCASSLGEFYEQYFGPGTRLTVT.

J is TRBJ2-3 and V is TRBV5-6; D is unclear. This CDR3 has 14 residues. Germline values: CDR1 SGHDT, CDR2 YYEEEE. V lost 2 bases, J lost 0 bases, and 7 bases lay in between. The CDR3 sequence is CASSFPISTDTQYF. Written as DNA, the CDR3 is TGTGCCAGCAGCTTTCCCATCAGCACAGATACGCAGTATTTT.

CDR3 bases: TGTGCCAGCAGTAGCCCTACAGGGGGCGAAAGCTCCTACAATGAGCAGTTCTTC. Translated, it gives CASSSPTGGESSYNEQFF. The chain links TRBV25-1 to TRBJ2-1, with 9 positions matching TRBD1. Trimming took 5 bases from V and 0 from J; bases not matched to a gene: 11. CDR3 length equals 18 residues. Looked up from germline, CDR1 is MGHDK and CDR2 is SYGVNS.

V is TRBV28 and J is TRBJ1-5; maybe TRBD1 (5 bases). From germline, CDR1 is MDHEN and CDR2 SYDVKM. V was cut by 6 bases and J by 6 bases, with 15 bases left in between. The CDR3 covers 14 residues. The CDR3 sequence is CASRSGGASQPQHF. The CDR3 nucleotides read TGTGCCAGCAGGTCGGGAGGGGCCAGTCAGCCCCAGCATTTT.

The chain employs TRBV7-2 and TRBJ2-5; D ambiguous. Trimming took 1 base from V and 6 from J, leaving 9 bases between them. The CDR3 length is 13 residues. The germline V gene has CDR1 SGHTA and CDR2 FQGNSA. CDR3 DNA sequence: TGTGCCAGCAGCTTAGTAAGAGGAAAGACCCAGTACTTC. Translating gives CASSLVRGKTQYF.

The genes are TRBV6-2 or TRBV6-3 and TRBJ1-2; D uncertain. This CDR3 spans 12 amino acids. V lost 2 bases and J lost 4, with 5 bases in between. The germline V gene encodes CDR1 MNHEY and CDR2 SVGEGT. CDR3 DNA: TGTGCCAGCAGTTACGTCGGCTATGGCTACACCTTC. This translates into CASSYVGYGYTF.

The V gene is TRBV6-4, the J gene TRBJ1-2, with 8 bases lining up with TRBD1. Per the germline V gene, CDR1 is MRHNA and CDR2 is SNTAGT. This CDR3 is built from 14 residues. Trimming at V came to 1 base and at J to 8 bases, leaving 6 bases not matched to a gene. CDR3 in amino acids: CASSDFDRGGGYTF. The CDR3 coding sequence is TGTGCCAGCAGTGACTTCGACAGGGGTGGAGGCTACACCTTC.

J is TRBJ1-1 and V is TRBV27; tentative D call: TRBD1 (5 bases). Germline V gene sequence: CDR1 MNHEY, CDR2 SMNVEV (reference sequence). Deletions cut 1 base from V and 3 bases from J, with 18 bases between. This CDR3 is 17 amino acids long. The CDR3 DNA reads as TGTGCCAGCAGTTTATTTCCGGGGGGGGGATGGGACACTGAAGCTTTCTTT. Amino acid sequence: CASSLFPGGGWDTEAFF.

The chain has TRBV19 and TRBJ1-6; a weak D match, TRBD1 (6 bases). This CDR3 has 14 residues. Trimming removed 5 bases at V and 4 bases at J, with 9 bases between. Per germline, CDR1 LNHDA and CDR2 SQIVND (reference sequence). CDR3 loop: CASSLDSYNSPLHF. DNA for the CDR3: TGTGCCAGTAGTTTGGACAGTTATAATTCACCCCTCCACTTT.

This clone is a singleton in its sample. The chain combines TRBV5-1 with TRBJ2-1, with TRBD1 as a possible D gene (5 bases). Between the trimmed V and J ends, which lost 0 bases and 9 bases, there was a span of 10 bases. Germline V gives CDR1 SGHRS, CDR2 YFSETQ. This CDR3 has 13 residues. The CDR3 region has the DNA TGCGCCAGCAGCTTGGTGTTGGGGCCTGAGCAGTTCTTC. Its translation: CASSLVLGPEQFF.

This rearrangement joins TRBV24-1 to TRBJ2-1, with TRBD2 matching over 8 bases. The germline V gene encodes CDR1 KGHDR and CDR2 SFDVKD. CDR3 length: 14 residues. The V and J ends lost 6 bases and 7 bases, in that order; junction bases with no gene match: 7. CDR3 DNA sequence: TGTGCCACCAGTAGGCCTAGCGGGTCGAATGAGCAGTTCTTC. It translates to CATSRPSGSNEQFF.

The chain joins TRBV2 to TRBJ2-4; 7 bases fit TRBD1. CDR1 is SNHLY and CDR2 is FYNNEI in the germline V gene. The V gene end was trimmed by 5 bases and the J gene end by 15 bases; junction bases not matched to a gene: 10. The CDR3 covers 12 residues. This chain's CDR3 is CASSKDRSRVYF. CDR3 DNA sequence: TGTGCCAGCAGTAAGGACAGGTCCAGGGTGTACTTC.

The chain links TRBV7-6 to TRBJ1-3; D possibly corresponds to TRBD1 (5 bases). CDR1 is SGHVS, CDR2 FNYEAQ, per germline. Trimming removed 2 bases at V and 1 base at J, with 9 bases between. The length of the CDR3 is 15 residues. CDR3 region: CASSLIDSSGNTIYF. The CDR3 DNA reads as TGTGCCAGCAGCTTAATCGACAGTTCTGGAAACACCATATATTTT. The full variable domain, rest sourced from reference TRBV7-6 and TRBJ1-3, is GAGVSQSPRYKVTKRGQDVALRCDPISGHVSLYWYRQALGQGPEFLTYFNYEAQQDKSGLPNDRFSAERPEGSISTLTIQRTEQRDSAMYRCASSLIDSSGNTIYFGEGSWLTVV.

The rearrangement joins TRBV10-1 to TRBJ1-1; perhaps TRBD1 as D (6 bases). The CDR3 extends over 15 amino acids. In germline, CDR1 is WNHNN, CDR2 SYGVQD (reference sequence). The V and J ends lost 8 bases and 3 bases respectively, with 19 bases between them. The DNA for the CDR3 is TGCGCCAGCCTTAGTGAACAGGGATGCGACACTGAAGCTTTCTTT. This encodes CASLSEQGCDTEAFF.

The chain couples TRBV18 to TRBJ2-1, with 13 bases fitting TRBD2. The CDR3 is 15 amino acids. V lost 4 bases to trimming and J lost 7 bases; unmatched junction nucleotides: 4. From germline, CDR1 is KGHSH and CDR2 LQKENI. CDR3 region: CASSLPGLAGNEQFF. The DNA for the CDR3 is TGTGCCAGCTCACTCCCGGGACTAGCGGGAAATGAGCAGTTCTTC.

This chain connects TRBV9 to TRBJ1-1; TRBD1 matches 7 bases. The J segment lost 6 bases and the V segment lost 3 bases, leaving 14 bases of the junction unmatched. The germline CDR1 and CDR2 sequences are SGDLS and YYNGEE. The CDR3 loop spans 16 amino acids. The CDR3 DNA follows: TGTGCCAGCAGCGGAGGCCAGACAGGGTTCGGGGCTGAAGCTTTCTTT. Translating gives CASSGGQTGFGAEAFF.

V and J are TRBV18 and TRBJ2-7, with 7 bases matching TRBD2. CDR1 KGHSH and CDR2 LQKENI come from the germline V gene. V gave up 6 bases and J gave up 4 bases; unmatched junction bases: 12. The CDR3 is 15 residues long. CDR3 bases: TGTGCCAGCTCGCGGGGCGGGAGAACGGTATACGAGCAGTACTTC. Translating gives CASSRGGRTVYEQYF.